The next 5 T cell receptor beta chains were all read from a single sample in a study of T cells in Graves' hyperthyroidism and ophthalmopathy. RNA transcripts served as the template for amplifying TCR beta CDR3 regions. A first-round RT-PCR of the TCR CDR3 used the HTBI primer set. From the multiplex PCR reads, TCRdb called clonotypes with MiXCR, one entry per CDR3 protein. The sample has under 400,000 distinct CDR3 sequences, around 25% seen once. Sequenced sample: blood. These receptors were taken from a middle-aged man with Graves' hyperthyroidism.

The rearrangement uses TRBV7-2 and TRBJ2-7; 9 bases line up with TRBD1. Unmatched junction bases numbered 12, after V lost 7 bases and J lost 2 bases. The germline V gene encodes CDR1 SGHTA and CDR2 FQGNSA. This CDR3 spans 16 amino acids. In nucleotides, the CDR3 is TGTGCCAGCACCTTCTCGGGACAGGGAATGACCTACGAGCAGTACTTC. Its protein product is CASTFSGQGMTYEQYF.

Ten or more counts support this clonotype. The chain combines TRBV12-3 or TRBV12-4 with TRBJ2-5; TRBD1 agrees at 7 bases. After removal of 5 bases from V and 8 bases from J, the junction contained 14 bases not matched to a gene. The CDR3 has 15 amino acids. DNA for the CDR3: TGTGCCAGCAGTCCTTCCACAGGGGATTCTGCAACCCAGTACTTC. This gives the protein CASSPSTGDSATQYF.

The J gene is TRBJ2-3, the V gene TRBV9; 7 nucleotides line up with TRBD1. The V gene's germline CDR1 is SGDLS and CDR2 YYNGEE. V was pared by 2 bases and J by 2 bases, with 8 bases of the junction left unmatched. The CDR3 sequence is 16 residues long. CDR3 nucleotides: TGTGCCAGCAGCGTCCGAACGGACAGGCCCACAGATACGCAGTATTTT. Amino acid sequence: CASSVRTDRPTDTQYF.

This clonotype showed up many times. The chain is built from TRBV11-2 and TRBJ2-7; 8 bases fit TRBD2. The CDR3 loop spans 16 amino acids. Germline values: CDR1 SGHAT, CDR2 FQNNGV. Losses at the gene ends were 6 bases for V and 0 bases for J; bases not matched to a gene: 10. CDR3 in DNA: TGTGCCAGCAGTTTCATGCTAGCGGGCTCCTCCTACGAGCAGTACTTC. This encodes CASSFMLAGSSYEQYF.

This clonotype was counted many times. This chain connects TRBV29-1 to TRBJ1-5, with D unresolved. The germline V gene has CDR1 SQVTM and CDR2 ANQGSEA. V was pared by 5 bases and J by 0 bases, with 8 bases between. The CDR3 runs 13 residues. The CDR3 bases are TGCAGCGTTAGGTGGGATAGCAATCAGCCCCAGCATTTT. Translation gives CSVRWDSNQPQHF. The full variable domain, in which reference TRBV29-1 and TRBJ1-5 provide the parts outside the CDR3, is SAVISQKPSRDICQRGTSLTIQCQVDSQVTMMFWYRQQPGQSLTLIATANQGSEATYESGFVIDKFPISRPNLTFSTLTVSNMSPEDSSIYLCSVRWDSNQPQHFGDGTRLSIL.